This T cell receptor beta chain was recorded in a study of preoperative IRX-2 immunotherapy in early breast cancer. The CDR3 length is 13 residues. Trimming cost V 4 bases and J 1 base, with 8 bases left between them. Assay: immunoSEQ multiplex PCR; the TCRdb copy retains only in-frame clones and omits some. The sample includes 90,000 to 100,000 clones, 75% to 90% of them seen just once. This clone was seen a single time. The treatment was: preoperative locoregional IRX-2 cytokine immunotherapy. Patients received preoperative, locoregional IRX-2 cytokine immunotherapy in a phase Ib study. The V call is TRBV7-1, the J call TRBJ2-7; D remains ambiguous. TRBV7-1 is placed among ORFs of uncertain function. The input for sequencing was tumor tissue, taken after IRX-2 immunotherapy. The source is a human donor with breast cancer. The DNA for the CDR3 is TGTGCCAGCAGCTTACTGGGGTCCTACGAGCAGTACTTC. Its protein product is CASSLLGSYEQYF.